The 11 T cell receptor beta chains below come from one sample, sequenced in a study of blood T cell repertoires in COVID-19. This table comes from immunoSEQ multiplex PCR, and its TCRdb copy is limited to in-frame clones, with some not included. This sample carries about 61,000 clones, 70% to 90% of them seen once, and the ten largest clones take about 6.8%. The sequencing sample was made of peripheral blood. The receptors here all came from a man between 60 and 75 years old with acute or convalescent COVID-19.

This chain links TRBV3-1 (or the pseudogene TRBV3-2) with TRBJ1-1; D is ambiguous. This CDR3 spans 13 amino acids. Germline lookup yields CDR1 LGHDT and CDR2 YNNKEL (reference sequence). Trimming took 4 bases from V and 7 from J, leaving 13 bases between them. CDR3 in DNA: TGTGCCAGCAGCCCTTACCCCAGCGGTGAAGCTTTCTTT. Its translation: CASSPYPSGEAFF.

The chain recombines TRBV19 with TRBJ1-6, with D possibly matching TRBD1 (5 bases). Germline V gives CDR1 LNHDA, CDR2 SQIVND (reference sequence). V lost 5 bases, J lost 4 bases, and 9 bases lay in between. CDR3 length equals 14 residues. The CDR3 region has the DNA TGTGCCAGTAGTCTCCGGGGGTATAATTCACCCCTCCACTTT. Its translation: CASSLRGYNSPLHF.

In this sample, this clone turned up once. The chain employs TRBV9 and TRBJ2-5, with 7 bases fitting TRBD2. Germline values: CDR1 SGDLS, CDR2 YYNGEE. V lost 0 bases, J lost 2 bases, and 4 bases stayed unmatched. This CDR3 spans 15 amino acids. The DNA of the CDR3 is TGTGCCAGCAGCGTAGCTGGGACTAAACAAGAGACCCAGTACTTC. Residues: CASSVAGTKQETQYF.

This chain links TRBV5-4 with TRBJ1-5, with a weak D call TRBD1 (6 bases). Germline CDR1 and CDR2: SGHNT and YYREEE (reference sequence). The V end was cut by 4 bases, the J end by 3 bases, with 11 bases between. This CDR3 comprises 14 residues. The CDR3 DNA sequence: TGTGCCAGCAGCCAAGGGGGACCCAATCAGCCCCAGCATTTT. Protein product: CASSQGGPNQPQHF.

This clone has only one observation. The V call is TRBV4-1, the J call TRBJ1-5; 7 bases align to TRBD1. V was pared by 0 bases and J by 7 bases, with 6 bases of the junction left unmatched. This CDR3 region has 15 residues. Per the germline V gene, CDR1 is MGHRA and CDR2 is YSYEKL. CDR3 amino acids: CASSQDLQGRQPQHF. CDR3 nucleotide sequence: TGCGCCAGCAGCCAAGACCTACAGGGGAGACAGCCCCAGCATTTT.

This chain joins TRBV30 and TRBJ1-5; 7 bases are shared with TRBD1. The V segment lost 3 bases and the J segment 1 base; nucleotides outside the gene matches: 12. Germline V gives CDR1 GTSNPN, CDR2 SVGIG (reference sequence). The CDR3 loop spans 17 amino acids. This chain's CDR3 is CAWSGGGGGGSNQPQHF. DNA of the CDR3: TGTGCCTGGAGCGGAGGAGGGGGCGGGGGGAGCAATCAGCCCCAGCATTTT.

J is TRBJ2-7 and V is TRBV13; possible D gene TRBD1, 5 bases. The CDR3 is 14 amino acids. Germline assignment: CDR1 PRHDT and CDR2 FYEKMQ (reference sequence). V lost 3 bases, J lost 3 bases, and 12 bases lay in between. CDR3 protein: CASSLTETLYEQYF. The CDR3, as DNA: TGTGCCAGCAGCTTGACAGAGACTCTCTACGAGCAGTACTTC.

V usage is TRBV19 and J usage is TRBJ1-1; TRBD1 agrees at 7 bases. Trimming at V came to 6 bases and at J to 6 bases, leaving 16 bases not matched to a gene. CDR1 LNHDA and CDR2 SQIVND come from the germline V gene (reference sequence). The CDR3 contains 16 residues. The chain's CDR3 is CASRVTGGGGRAEAFF. The CDR3 DNA sequence: TGTGCCAGTAGGGTCACGGGAGGGGGCGGCCGGGCTGAAGCTTTCTTT.

V is TRBV5-1 and J is TRBJ1-1; possibly TRBD1 for D (5 bases). Trimming stripped 2 bases from V and 5 bases from J, with 10 bases between. This CDR3 has 13 amino acids. Germline CDR1 reads SGHRS; CDR2 reads YFSETQ. This CDR3 reads CASSLTQGTEAFF. The CDR3 region has the DNA TGCGCCAGCAGCTTAACTCAGGGAACTGAAGCTTTCTTT.

The rearrangement uses TRBV4-3 and TRBJ1-2; D gene uncertain. Germline V CDR1 and CDR2: LGHNA, YSLEER. V was pared by 1 base and J by 0 bases, with 12 bases between. This CDR3 region has 16 residues. Here the CDR3 DNA reads TGCGCCAGCAGCCAAGCTCACAGTGAGACTAACTATGGCTACACCTTC. Translation gives CASSQAHSETNYGYTF.

This clone was observed a single time. This chain connects TRBV5-1 to TRBJ1-2, with 9 nucleotides matching TRBD1. This CDR3 spans 15 amino acids. Germline V gives CDR1 SGHRS, CDR2 YFSETQ. Losses at the gene ends were 1 base for V and 8 bases for J; bases not matched to a gene: 9. The CDR3 sequence: CASSLSGQGSAGYTF. The CDR3 DNA reads TGCGCCAGCAGCTTGTCGGGACAGGGCTCAGCGGGCTACACCTTC.